Listed below are T cell receptor beta chains from one sample, sequenced in a study of OX40 agonist ivuxolimab in advanced cancers. The protocol was immunoSEQ multiplex PCR, while the TCRdb copy is restricted to in-frame clones and leaves out a portion. The sample holds roughly 63,000 clones, less than 90% seen once. This sample comprised CD4+ or CD8+ T cells sorted from blood, obtained in a trial of the OX40 agonist ivuxolimab. The origin of the receptors is an adult with an advanced solid tumor such as melanoma, head and neck, liver or kidney cancer. The CDR3 runs from the conserved cysteine through the conserved F or W. The order of the fields is D gene, J gene, V gene, clone size, CDR3 DNA, CDR3 protein. D genes are given only for firm matches. A row's size may be missing; if present it is once, few, many or a size class.

>.|TRBJ2-1|TRBV5-1|.
TGCGCCAGCAGCTTAAGGAGGGGTTTGGGAGAGCAGTTCTTC
CASSLRRGLGEQFF
>.|TRBJ2-7|TRBV5-1|.
TGCGCCAGCAGCTTGGCCGGAGTAGGGTCCTACGAGCAGTACTTC
CASSLAGVGSYEQYF
>.|TRBJ2-3|TRBV7-2|.
TGTGCCAGCAGCTTGGGGAGGACTGGCACAGATACGCAGTATTTT
CASSLGRTGTDTQYF
>.|TRBJ2-5|TRBV20-1|.
TGCAGTGCTAGAGTGGCGGAGACCCAGTACTTC
CSARVAETQYF
>.|TRBJ2-6|TRBV30|few
TGTGCCTGGAGTACAGGGAGCTCTGGGGCCAACGTCCTGACTTTC
CAWSTGSSGANVLTF
>TRBD2|TRBJ2-5|TRBV14|.
TGTGCCAGCAGCCACCTAGCGGGACAAGAGACCCAGTACTTC
CASSHLAGQETQYF
>TRBD2|TRBJ2-5|TRBV10-3|.
TGTGCCTCTAGCGGGGAGATACAAGAGACCCAGTACTTC
CASSGEIQETQYF
>.|TRBJ2-7|TRBV19|once
TGTGCCAGTAGTATGAAACACCAGGGCCCCTACGAGCAGTACTTC
CASSMKHQGPYEQYF
>.|TRBJ1-3|TRBV28|once
TGTGCCAGCAGCCCCGGGAGTCTCTCTGGAAACACCATATATTTT
CASSPGSLSGNTIYF
>.|TRBJ1-6|TRBV13|.
TGTGCCAGCAGCTTCAGGGGAAATTCACCCCTCCACTTT
CASSFRGNSPLHF
>.|TRBJ1-4|TRBV19|.
TGTGCCAGTATAAGCCGCCCTGCAACTAATGAAAAACTGTTTTTT
CASISRPATNEKLFF
>.|TRBJ2-1|TRBV19|.
TGTGCCAGTAGTCCCCCAGCGGGTTCCGCCTACAATGAGCAGTTCTTC
CASSPPAGSAYNEQFF
>TRBD1|TRBJ1-2|TRBV25-1|few
TGTGCCAGCAAGGAGACAGGGGTAGGCTATGGCTACACCTTC
CASKETGVGYGYTF
>TRBD1|TRBJ1-1|TRBV2|.
TGTGCCAGCAGTCCCGAGGACAGGCAGAACACTGAAGCTTTCTTT
CASSPEDRQNTEAFF
>.|TRBJ2-2|TRBV4-3|large
TGCGCCAGCAGCCCGAGGTGGGCGGGGCACTCTACCGGGGAGCTGTTTTTT
CASSPRWAGHSTGELFF
>.|TRBJ2-1|TRBV6-5|.
TGTGCCAGCAGTTACTTTTTGGGGGAGCAGTTCTTC
CASSYFLGEQFF
>.|TRBJ1-6|TRBV10-2|.
TGCGCCAGCAGTGAGTCGTTAGGTTCACCCCTCCACTTT
CASSESLGSPLHF
>.|TRBJ2-5|TRBV2|few
TGTGCCAGCAGTGGGGTAGTCTCGTACCAAGAGACCCAGTACTTC
CASSGVVSYQETQYF
>.|TRBJ1-3|TRBV6-1|.
TGTGCCAGCAGGGGGGCCCTGGGGAATGAAAACACCATATATTTT
CASRGALGNENTIYF
>.|TRBJ1-2|TRBV28|.
TGTGCCAGCAGTCCATCCAGGGGTTCGAGGGGCTACACCTTC
CASSPSRGSRGYTF
>.|TRBJ1-2|TRBV2|once
TGTGCCAGCAGTGAAAGTCGGCAGTTCTATGGCTACACCTTC
CASSESRQFYGYTF
>.|TRBJ1-3|TRBV9|.
TGTGCCAGCAGCGTAGGGGCAGACTTAAACTCTGGAAACACCATATATTTT
CASSVGADLNSGNTIYF
>.|TRBJ2-5|TRBV7-2|.
TGTGCCAGCAGCTTAAGAATCGCGGCGGGGGGCCAGGGGGCCCAGTACTTC
CASSLRIAAGGQGAQYF
>TRBD1|TRBJ2-5|TRBV7-8|once
TGTGCCAGCAGCCCCAGCCGACAGGGCCGAGAGACCCAGTACTTC
CASSPSRQGRETQYF
>TRBD2|TRBJ2-7|TRBV6-5|.
TGTGCCAGCAGAGTAGCGGGATATTACGAGCAGTACTTC
CASRVAGYYEQYF
>.|TRBJ1-5|TRBV28|few
TGTGCCATTAGGGAGGCCTATCAGCCCCAGCATTTT
CAIREAYQPQHF
>.|TRBJ2-1|TRBV18|.
TGTGCCAGCTCAACTCCTGGGGGGAATGAGCAGTTCTTC
CASSTPGGNEQFF
>.|TRBJ1-4|TRBV5-5|.
TGTGCCAGCAGCTTGGACCAGGGGACTAATGAAAAACTGTTTTTT
CASSLDQGTNEKLFF
>.|TRBJ2-7|TRBV7-7|once
TGTGCTAGCAGCCCCGGACATTCGAGACCCTACGAGCAGTACTTC
CASSPGHSRPYEQYF
>TRBD2|TRBJ2-3|TRBV7-6|.
TGTGCCAGCAGCCCAGGGGTAGCGGGGGGCACAGATACGCAGTATTTT
CASSPGVAGGTDTQYF
>.|TRBJ2-7|TRBV6-5|.
TGTGCCAGCAGTTACCCCACCCGGGAGCAGTACTTC
CASSYPTREQYF
>.|TRBJ1-1|TRBV27|.
TGTGCCAGCAGAGGGGTTTCTACTGAAGCTTTCTTT
CASRGVSTEAFF
>TRBD1|TRBJ2-5|TRBV7-9|.
TGTGCCAGCAGCTTAGACAGACAGGGGGAGACCCAGTACTTC
CASSLDRQGETQYF
>.|TRBJ1-1|TRBV10-3|.
TGTGCCATCAGTGAGCTTAGGGGAAAGCGGGGCACTGAAGCTTTCTTT
CAISELRGKRGTEAFF
>TRBD2|TRBJ2-1|TRBV18|.
TGTGCCAGCTCACCCCTCCCGGGACTAGCGGGGGGGCCGGTTGAGCAGTTCTTC
CASSPLPGLAGGPVEQFF
>.|TRBJ1-5|TRBV28|.
TGTGCCAGCAGTCCCCCCACCGGGAGCCGATATAGCAATCAGCCCCAGCATTTT
CASSPPTGSRYSNQPQHF
>.|TRBJ2-7|TRBV5-1|.
TGCGCCAGCAGCCGCGGACGTACCAATTCCTACGAGCAGTACTTC
CASSRGRTNSYEQYF
>.|TRBJ2-3|TRBV10-1|.
TGCGCCGGGGGTCCCAGGGGACACTCCACAGATACGCAGTATTTT
CAGGPRGHSTDTQYF
>.|TRBJ2-5|TRBV10-3|.
TGTGCCATCAGTGAGCGTTGGGAGGAAGAGACCCAGTACTTC
CAISERWEEETQYF
>.|TRBJ2-7|TRBV28|.
TGTGCCAGCAGTTTAGAGTACGAGCAGTACTTC
CASSLEYEQYF
>TRBD1|TRBJ2-3|TRBV19|.
TGTGCCAGTAGTACGGACAGGCCCACAGATACGCAGTATTTT
CASSTDRPTDTQYF
>TRBD1|TRBJ2-1|TRBV10-2|.
TGCGCCAGCAGTGAGCTCGGGACAGGGGCGCAGTTCTTC
CASSELGTGAQFF
>TRBD2|TRBJ2-5|TRBV7-8|.
TGTGCCAGCAGCTTACTAGCGGGGGGGCCTCAAGAGACCCAGTACTTC
CASSLLAGGPQETQYF
>.|TRBJ2-5|TRBV5-4|.
TGTGCCAGCAGCTTGGTAGGGGGGGGCGAGACCCAGTACTTC
CASSLVGGGETQYF
>.|TRBJ1-5|TRBV10-3|few
TGTGCCATCAGTGCTCTAGAGGATCAGCCCCAGCATTTT
CAISALEDQPQHF
>.|TRBJ1-5|TRBV5-1|.
TGCGCCAGCAGCTTGGAACCTAAGGGAGGACAGCCCCAGCATTTT
CASSLEPKGGQPQHF
>.|TRBJ2-5|TRBV7-9|few
TGTGCCAGCAGCTCCCAGGCCACCCAGTACTTC
CASSSQATQYF